One sample yielded the 18 T cell receptor beta chains listed below, sequenced in a study of neurological immune-mediated disorders. TCRdb redid the calling of the 5' RACE reads with MiXCR, one entry per CDR3 protein. The sample lists around 70,000 distinct CDR3 sequences; roughly 5.6% were seen once. Source material: PBMCs. Receptors were obtained from a man between 18 and 29 years old with multiple sclerosis.

This clonotype was seen many times. V usage is TRBV10-3 and J usage is TRBJ1-5, with a weak D call TRBD1 (6 bases). This CDR3 has 16 amino acids. Germline lookup yields CDR1 ENHRY and CDR2 SYGVKD. Between the trimmed V and J ends, which lost 3 bases and 1 base, there was a span of 13 bases. The CDR3 DNA reads as TGTGCCATCAGTGACAGGGGAGCCTCGAGCAATCAGCCCCAGCATTTT. Amino acid sequence: CAISDRGASSNQPQHF.

The sample holds many counts of this clonotype. This CDR3 reads CASSSSVRLNTEAFF. The CDR3 coding sequence is TGTGCCAGCAGCTCCAGTGTGCGACTGAACACTGAAGCTTTCTTT. The chain uses TRBV7-2 and TRBJ1-1, with no clear D. Trimming pared 4 bases from V and 0 bases from J, leaving 12 bases between. The CDR3 runs to 15 residues. Germline values: CDR1 SGHTA, CDR2 FQGNSA.

This clonotype was seen repeatedly, ten times or more. This chain links TRBV20-1 with TRBJ2-3; 9 bases fit TRBD2. Germline V gene lookup returns CDR1 DFQATT and CDR2 SNEGSKA (reference sequence). V was clipped by 3 bases and J by 4 bases; unmatched bases: 8. CDR3 size: 15 residues. The CDR3: CSASLRGGVADTQYF. In DNA form, the CDR3 reads TGCAGTGCTAGTTTGCGGGGGGGAGTAGCAGATACGCAGTATTTT.

Many counts were recorded for this clonotype. The V call is TRBV5-1, the J call TRBJ2-1; 7 bases agree with TRBD2. Unmatched junction bases numbered 9, after V lost 4 bases and J lost 8 bases. CDR1 and CDR2 from the germline V gene are SGHRS and YFSETQ. The CDR3 totals 14 residues. CDR3 region: CASSKGQSGDEQFF. The DNA for the CDR3 is TGCGCCAGCAGCAAGGGGCAGAGCGGGGATGAGCAGTTCTTC.

This clonotype was recorded at least ten times. V and J are TRBV5-5 and TRBJ2-7; the match to TRBD2 covers 12 bases. The germline V gene encodes CDR1 SGHKS and CDR2 YYEKEE (reference sequence). The CDR3 sequence is 15 residues long. V lost 3 bases to trimming and J lost 1 base; unmatched junction nucleotides: 2. The CDR3 reads CASSSLAGGSYEQYF. The CDR3 nucleotides are TGTGCCAGCAGCTCTCTAGCGGGGGGGTCCTACGAGCAGTACTTC.

Concerning this clonotype itself: A read error may be the cause here, since a much bigger clone is one base away. The chain employs TRBV2 and TRBJ2-3; the D is unclear. Germline values: CDR1 SNHLY, CDR2 FYNNEI. There are 16 residues in the CDR3. Trimming took 6 bases from V and 4 from J, leaving 20 bases between them. The chain's CDR3 is CASSPPRARPADTQYF. The DNA for the CDR3 is TGTGCCAGCAGCCCTCCCCGGGCTAGACCGGCAGATACGCAGTATTTT.

This clonotype was detected only a few times. This chain links TRBV20-1 with TRBJ2-7; no reliable D call. CDR3 length equals 13 residues. Trimming removed 3 bases from V and 0 bases from J, with 9 bases in between. Germline V CDR1 and CDR2: DFQATT, SNEGSKA (reference sequence). CDR3: CSARGDHSYEQYF. As DNA, the CDR3 is TGCAGTGCTAGGGGTGACCACTCCTACGAGCAGTACTTC.

This clonotype has at least ten counts. The chain joins TRBV20-1 to TRBJ1-6; 7 nucleotides agree with TRBD1. The germline V gene has CDR1 DFQATT and CDR2 SNEGSKA (reference sequence). V was pared by 3 bases and J by 7 bases, with 6 bases of the junction left unmatched. The CDR3 is made up of 14 amino acids. The CDR3 region has the DNA TGCAGTGCTAGCGGACAGGCGGAAAATTCACCCCTCCACTTT. It encodes CSASGQAENSPLHF.

This clonotype was detected only a few times. The junction departs from germline at one end; a sequencing error may be responsible. The rearrangement links TRBV7-2 to TRBJ1-5; TRBD1 agrees at 8 bases. The CDR3 extends over 16 amino acids. Germline values: CDR1 SGHTA, CDR2 FQGNSA. CDR3 DNA sequence: TGTGCCAGCAGCCATCCGAAAGGGACAGGAAATCAGCCCCAGAATTTT. Protein: CASSHPKGTGNQPQNF.

The sample holds many counts of this clonotype. The J gene is TRBJ2-2, the V gene TRBV27; D gene uncertain. This CDR3 has 11 residues. Germline CDR1 and CDR2: MNHEY and SMNVEV (reference sequence). V was cut by 3 bases and J by 7 bases, with 3 bases left in between. The CDR3 loop is CASSFYGELFF. In nucleotides, the CDR3 is TGTGCCAGCAGTTTTTACGGGGAGCTGTTTTTT.

This clonotype was detected ten times or more. The V and J genes are TRBV9 and TRBJ2-2; D gene unclear. CDR3 length: 14 amino acids. V was cut by 4 bases and J by 2 bases, with 9 bases left in between. Germline assignment: CDR1 SGDLS and CDR2 YYNGEE. The DNA of the CDR3 is TGTGCCAGCAGCCCCGGGTCTAACACCGGGGAGCTGTTTTTT. It is translated as CASSPGSNTGELFF.

This clonotype was seen many times. The chain uses TRBV5-1 and TRBJ2-7; the match to TRBD1 covers 7 bases. The CDR3 is 14 amino acids. The junction had 6 bases not matched to a gene; V was cut back by 4 bases and J by 2 bases. Germline-derived CDR1 and CDR2 are SGHRS and YFSETQ. CDR3 DNA sequence: TGCGCCAGCAGCAAACAGGGGCTCGCCTACGAGCAGTACTTC. Amino acids: CASSKQGLAYEQYF.

There are many counts of this clonotype. The rearrangement joins TRBV5-1 to TRBJ2-5, with 8 bases that match TRBD1. Trimming cost V 0 bases and J 1 base; bases outside gene matches: 5. The CDR3 sequence is 16 residues long. Looked up from germline, CDR1 is SGHRS and CDR2 is YFSETQ. As DNA, the CDR3 is TGCGCCAGCAGCTTGGACTGGACAGGGACCCAAGAGACCCAGTACTTC. This encodes CASSLDWTGTQETQYF.

A word on this clonotype: A much larger clone differs from this one at a single base, so this may be a read error. Lacking the conserved final phenylalanine or tryptophan, this CDR3 likely reflects a read error. J is TRBJ2-7 and V is TRBV20-1; unclear D gene. CDR3 length equals 11 residues. Trimming took off 0 bases at V and 5 bases at J, with 5 bases between the two ends. Germline assignment: CDR1 DFQATT and CDR2 SNEGSKA (reference sequence). CDR3 coding DNA: TGCAGTGCTAGAGAAGGCCACGAGCAGTACATC. Translating gives CSAREGHEQYI.

There are a few counts of this clonotype. The J gene is TRBJ2-1, the V gene TRBV19, with a tentative D call TRBD1 (5 bases). The CDR3 loop spans 14 amino acids. Germline-derived CDR1 and CDR2 are LNHDA and SQIVND (reference sequence). Trimming removed 3 bases at V and 8 bases at J, with 14 bases between. Here the CDR3 reads CASSMVAGPHEQFF. CDR3 nucleotide sequence: TGTGCCAGTAGTATGGTAGCAGGGCCCCATGAGCAGTTCTTC.

At least ten counts were recorded for this clonotype. The chain uses TRBV5-1 and TRBJ1-2; no reliable D call. Germline CDR1 and CDR2: SGHRS and YFSETQ. V was shortened by 0 bases and J by 2 bases, with 11 bases between the two germline ends. The CDR3 spans 15 residues. For the CDR3, the DNA is TGCGCCAGCAGCTTGGACTATTCAAAAAACTATGGCTACACCTTC. Translation gives CASSLDYSKNYGYTF.

This clonotype showed up just a few times. V and J are TRBV10-3 and TRBJ2-7; the D gene is possibly TRBD1 (7 bases). V was clipped by 8 bases and J by 2 bases, with 19 bases between them. This CDR3 is built from 15 residues. Germline V gene data show CDR1 as ENHRY and CDR2 as SYGVKD. The CDR3 nucleotides are TGTGCCATCCGGGGGCAAGGCAGGGGGACCTACGAGCAGTACTTC. This encodes CAIRGQGRGTYEQYF.

This clonotype was counted many times. The rearrangement uses TRBV30 and TRBJ1-2, with 8 nucleotides matching TRBD1. The length of the CDR3 is 11 residues. The V and J ends lost 8 bases and 10 bases, in that order; junction bases with no gene match: 9. The germline V gene encodes CDR1 GTSNPN and CDR2 SVGIG (reference sequence). CDR3 nucleotide sequence: TGTGCCAGACGGACAGGGAAGGACTACACCTTC. Protein product: CARRTGKDYTF.